This T cell receptor (beta chain) is drawn from a study of T-cell memory formation after mild COVID-19. Comment on this clonotype: Its target is not known.

Study-wide points: Memory sampled before infection contained some responding clones, suggesting cross-reactive memory joined.

Germline V gives CDR1 MNHNS, CDR2 SASEGT. V lost 6 bases, J lost 0 bases, and 3 bases stayed unmatched. The CDR3 runs 15 residues. Constant-segment-primed 5'RACE gave TCR alpha and TCR beta cDNA libraries with sample barcodes and UMIs. TCRdb used MiXCR to reprocess the 5' RACE reads, holding one entry per CDR3 protein. Here the sample spans tens of thousands of distinct CDR3 sequences, 25% to 35% being singletons. What was sequenced was PBMCs or a T cell subset sorted from them (not recorded which). The chain links TRBV6-1 to TRBJ2-1, with 9 bases fitting TRBD2. The clonotype comes from a man between 18 and 35 years old who had mild COVID-19 (a few samples of this study predate the infection). Cell type and time point are not known. The CDR3 sequence: CASRAGGSSYNEQFF. The CDR3 DNA reads as TGTGCCAGCAGGGCGGGGGGGAGCTCCTACAATGAGCAGTTCTTC.